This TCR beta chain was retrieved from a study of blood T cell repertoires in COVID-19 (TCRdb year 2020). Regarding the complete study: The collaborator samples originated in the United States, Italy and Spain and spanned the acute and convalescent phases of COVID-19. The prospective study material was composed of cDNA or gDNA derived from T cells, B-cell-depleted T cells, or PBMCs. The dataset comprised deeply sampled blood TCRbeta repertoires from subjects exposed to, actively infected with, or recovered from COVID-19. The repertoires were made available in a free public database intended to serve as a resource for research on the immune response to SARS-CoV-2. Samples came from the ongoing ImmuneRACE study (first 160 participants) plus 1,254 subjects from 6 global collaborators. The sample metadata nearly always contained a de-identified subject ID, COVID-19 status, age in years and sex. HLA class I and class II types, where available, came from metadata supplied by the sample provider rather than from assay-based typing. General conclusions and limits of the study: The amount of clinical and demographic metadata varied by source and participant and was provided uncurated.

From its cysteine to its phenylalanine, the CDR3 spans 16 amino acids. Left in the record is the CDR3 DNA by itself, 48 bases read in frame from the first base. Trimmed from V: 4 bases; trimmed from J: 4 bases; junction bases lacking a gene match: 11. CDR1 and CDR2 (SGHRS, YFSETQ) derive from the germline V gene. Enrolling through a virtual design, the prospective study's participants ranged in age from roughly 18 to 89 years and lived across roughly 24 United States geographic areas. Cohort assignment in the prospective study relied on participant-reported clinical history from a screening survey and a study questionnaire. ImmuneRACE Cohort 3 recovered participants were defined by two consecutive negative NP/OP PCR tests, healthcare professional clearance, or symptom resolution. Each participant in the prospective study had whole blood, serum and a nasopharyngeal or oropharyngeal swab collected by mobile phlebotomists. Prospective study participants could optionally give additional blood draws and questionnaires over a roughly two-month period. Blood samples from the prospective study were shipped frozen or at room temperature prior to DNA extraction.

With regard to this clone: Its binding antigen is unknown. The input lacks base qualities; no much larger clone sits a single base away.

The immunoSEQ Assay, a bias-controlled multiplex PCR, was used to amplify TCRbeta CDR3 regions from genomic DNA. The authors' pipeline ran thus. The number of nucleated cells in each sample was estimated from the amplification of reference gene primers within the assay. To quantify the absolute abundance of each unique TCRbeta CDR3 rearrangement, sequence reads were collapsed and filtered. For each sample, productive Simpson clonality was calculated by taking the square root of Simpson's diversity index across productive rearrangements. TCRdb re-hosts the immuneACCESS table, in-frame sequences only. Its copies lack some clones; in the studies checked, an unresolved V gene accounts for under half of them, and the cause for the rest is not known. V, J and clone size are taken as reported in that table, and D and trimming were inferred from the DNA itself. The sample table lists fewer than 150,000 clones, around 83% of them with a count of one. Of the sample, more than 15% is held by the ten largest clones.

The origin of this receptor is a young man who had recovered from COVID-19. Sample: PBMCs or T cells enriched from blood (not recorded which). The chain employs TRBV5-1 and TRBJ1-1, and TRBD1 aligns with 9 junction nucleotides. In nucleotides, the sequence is TGCGCCAGCAGCCCGCCGGGGACAGGGCCGACCACTGAAGCTTTCTTT. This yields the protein CASSPPGTGPTTEAFF.